One and the same sample provided the 31 T cell receptor beta chains below, sequenced in a study of T cell repertoires in cytomegalovirus infection. A single record per CDR3 protein comes from TCRdb applying MiXCR to the reads. The data show about 600,000 distinct CDR3 sequences, 20% to 25% seen once. The sequenced material came from CD8+ T cells from PBMCs. These receptors all come from a human donor in good health (CMV status not recorded). Some clones in this sample may be carry-over from other donors' samples.

This clonotype was counted a few times. The chain employs TRBV7-9 and TRBJ1-1, with 8 bases identical to TRBD1. V was clipped by 7 bases and J by 11 bases; unmatched bases: 15. The germline V gene encodes CDR1 SEHNR and CDR2 FQNEAQ (reference sequence). The CDR3 runs to 14 residues. CDR3 bases: TGTGCCAGCACTCCTCGGGGCGAGACAGGGGCGGCTTTCTTT. This translates into CASTPRGETGAAFF.

The chain links TRBV6-2 or TRBV6-3 to TRBJ2-3; the D gene could be TRBD1 or TRBD2 (5 bases each). The CDR3 totals 16 residues. Germline-derived CDR1 and CDR2 are MNHEY and SVGEGT. Trimming removed 4 bases from V and 2 bases from J, with 16 bases in between. The CDR3 spells CASSFLLSGPTDTQYF. The CDR3 DNA reads TGTGCCAGCAGTTTCCTCCTGTCGGGACCCACAGATACGCAGTATTTT.

This chain's CDR3 is CASSTGRSEQYV. The CDR3 bases are TGTGCCAGCAGTACGGGGCGCAGCGAGCAGTACGTC. V is TRBV12-3 or TRBV12-4 and J is TRBJ2-7; D might be TRBD1 or TRBD2, each matching 5 bases. With 5 bases removed from V and 6 bases from J, the gap between germline ends came to 11 bases. CDR3 length: 12 amino acids.

V usage is TRBV12-3 or TRBV12-4 and J usage is TRBJ2-6, with D perhaps matching TRBD1 (5 bases). Between the trimmed V and J ends, which lost 4 bases and 2 bases, there was a span of 9 bases. There are 15 residues in the CDR3. The CDR3 coding sequence is TGTGCCAGCAGTTCTCAGGGCGCTGGGGCCAACGTCCTGACTTTC. Translation gives CASSSQGAGANVLTF.

This chain uses TRBV6-1 with TRBJ1-2; TRBD1 matches 9 bases. Germline trimming cut 5 bases from V and 3 bases from J; bases unmatched to any gene: 7. CDR3 length: 15 residues. The germline CDR1 and CDR2 sequences are MNHNS and SASEGT. The CDR3 coding sequence is TGTGCCAGCAGTCCCGGGACAGGGATTCACTATGGCTACACCTTC. Protein product: CASSPGTGIHYGYTF.

This clonotype occurred a few times. J is TRBJ1-2 and V is TRBV7-9; D ambiguous. V was clipped by 0 bases and J by 1 base, with 12 bases between them. Germline V gene lookup returns CDR1 SEHNR and CDR2 FQNEAQ (reference sequence). The CDR3 contains 16 residues. CDR3 DNA sequence: TGTGCCAGCAGCTTAGCGCAGGATTCCGTTAACTATGGCTACACCTTC. Its protein is CASSLAQDSVNYGYTF. The complete variable domain, with remaining parts taken from reference TRBV7-9 and TRBJ1-2, reads DTGVSQNPRHKITKRGQNVTFRCDPISEHNRLYWYRQTLGQGPEFLTYFQNEAQLEKSRLLSDRFSAERPKGSFSTLEIQRTEQGDSAMYLCASSLAQDSVNYGYTFGSGTRLTVV.

This clonotype was detected ten times or more. The chain uses TRBV7-6 and TRBJ1-1; D is uncertain. In germline, CDR1 is SGHVS, CDR2 FNYEAQ. V dropped 5 bases and J dropped 0 bases, with 10 bases sitting between them. This CDR3 region has 14 residues. CDR3 residues: CASSPESLNTEAFF. Written as DNA, the CDR3 is TGTGCCAGCAGCCCAGAGTCTTTGAACACTGAAGCTTTCTTT.

As to this clonotype: A much larger clonotype is one base distant, so this may be a read error. V and J are TRBV7-6 and TRBJ1-3; 8 bases map to TRBD1. The CDR3 is made up of 17 amino acids. CDR1 is SGHVS, CDR2 FNYEAQ, per germline. Here the CDR3 DNA reads TGTGTCAGCAGCCCGGGACAGGCCTATTTAAATGGAAACACCATATATTTT. Translated, it gives CVSSPGQAYLNGNTIYF.

The rearrangement joins TRBV6-2 or TRBV6-3 to TRBJ1-2; unclear D gene. Germline lookup yields CDR1 MNHEY and CDR2 SVGEGT. The V end lost 6 bases, the J end lost 4 bases, and 9 bases lay between the germline ends. The CDR3 is made up of 12 amino acids. The CDR3 nucleotides read TGTGCCAGCAGCTATGCAGGCTATGGCTACACCTTC. Translated: CASSYAGYGYTF.

This clonotype was observed a few times. The J gene is TRBJ2-1, the V gene TRBV6-2 or TRBV6-3; D remains ambiguous. The V end lost 4 bases, the J end lost 2 bases, and 15 bases lay between the germline ends. Looked up from germline, CDR1 is MNHEY and CDR2 is SVGEGT. CDR3 length: 16 residues. CDR3 nucleotides: TGTGCCAGCAGTTTCATAGTCCCAGCACCCTACAATGAGCAGTTCTTC. This translates into CASSFIVPAPYNEQFF.

The chain combines TRBV5-6 with TRBJ2-7, with a weak D call TRBD1 (5 bases). The ends were cut back, 0 bases at V and 5 bases at J, with 9 bases in the middle. This CDR3 is 13 amino acids long. Looked up from germline, CDR1 is SGHDT and CDR2 is YYEEEE. CDR3 coding DNA: TGTGCCAGCAGCTTGGAAAGGGGTGACGAGCAGTACGTC. Its protein is CASSLERGDEQYV.

This clonotype turned up a few times. The chain has TRBV4-1 and TRBJ2-7; the match to TRBD2 covers 7 bases. Germline V gives CDR1 MGHRA, CDR2 YSYEKL. V dropped 1 base and J dropped 2; count of bases not matched to a gene: 2. The length of the CDR3 is 14 residues. As DNA, the CDR3 is TGCGCCAGCAGCCAAGCGGGACTAACCTACGAGCAGTACTTC. Protein product: CASSQAGLTYEQYF.

V usage is TRBV7-9 and J usage is TRBJ2-5; TRBD2 might be the D (6 bases). The germline gives CDR1 SEHNR, CDR2 FQNEAQ (reference sequence). The CDR3 is 17 amino acids. V was trimmed by 1 base and J by 5 bases, leaving 20 bases between them. In nucleotides, the CDR3 is TGTGCCAGCAGCTTAGGTTGGAGGGGCCCTGGCGAGGAGACCCAGTACTTC. Translated: CASSLGWRGPGEETQYF.

In this sample, this clonotype turned up many times. V and J are TRBV5-4 and TRBJ2-1, with TRBD2 as a possible D gene (7 bases). The V gene lost 4 bases and the J gene lost 8 bases, with 16 bases spanning the gap. CDR3 length: 14 residues. Germline assignment: CDR1 SGHNT and CDR2 YYREEE (reference sequence). CDR3 in DNA: TGTGCCAGCAGCCTTGGGACGGGGGGCGATGAGCAGTTCTTC. Its protein product is CASSLGTGGDEQFF.

In its sample, this clonotype was seen a few times. The CDR3 sequence: CSARGVYEQYV. CDR3 DNA sequence: TGCAGTGCTAGAGGTGTGTACGAGCAGTACGTC. The chain recombines TRBV20-1 with TRBJ2-7; the D is unclear. This CDR3 spans 11 amino acids. V dropped 1 base and J dropped 4 bases, with 5 bases sitting between them. Germline V CDR1 and CDR2: DFQATT, SNEGSKA (reference sequence).

This clonotype has a handful of counts. The chain uses TRBV7-6 and TRBJ2-1; D call uncertain. V lost 6 bases and J 0 bases, leaving 15 bases between the germline ends. The V gene's germline CDR1 is SGHVS and CDR2 FNYEAQ. The CDR3 is 16 residues long. The CDR3 loop reads CASSYTRLRSYNEQFF. CDR3 bases: TGTGCCAGCAGTTACACCCGACTGCGCTCCTACAATGAGCAGTTCTTC.

There are many counts of this clonotype. This chain joins TRBV7-2 and TRBJ1-1; D might be TRBD1 (5 bases). Trimming took off 3 bases at V and 3 bases at J, with 11 bases between the two ends. Germline V gene lookup returns CDR1 SGHTA and CDR2 FQGNSA. The length of the CDR3 is 14 residues. This chain's CDR3 is CASSFTQGHTEAFF. The CDR3 region has the DNA TGTGCCAGCAGCTTCACCCAGGGTCACACTGAAGCTTTCTTT.

The table lists this clonotype with a few counts. This chain uses TRBV2 with TRBJ1-2, with TRBD1 matching 7 bases. CDR3 length equals 12 residues. Germline values: CDR1 SNHLY, CDR2 FYNNEI. Losses at the gene ends were 2 bases for V and 6 bases for J; bases not matched to a gene: 0. CDR3 amino acids: CASSEQGDGYTF. CDR3 DNA sequence: TGTGCCAGCAGTGAACAGGGGGATGGCTACACCTTC.

This clonotype was seen more than once but under ten times. The chain combines TRBV2 with TRBJ2-2; D gene uncertain. The CDR3 is 12 residues long. CDR1 and CDR2 (germline): SNHLY, FYNNEI. The ends were cut back, 10 bases at V and 5 bases at J, with 11 bases in the middle. CDR3 coding DNA: TGTGCCACCCCTGCGGCGACCGGGGAGCTGTTTTTT. Its translation is CATPAATGELFF.

V and J are TRBV15 and TRBJ2-3, with unresolved D. The V end lost 0 bases, the J end lost 2 bases, and 6 bases lay between the germline ends. This CDR3 is built from 14 residues. Germline CDR1 and CDR2: LNHNV and YYDKDF (reference sequence). CDR3 coding DNA: TGTGCCACCAGCAGAGATTCTCCCACAGATACGCAGTATTTT. Residues: CATSRDSPTDTQYF. The entire variable domain, with the rest obtained from reference TRBV15 and TRBJ2-3, is as follows: DAMVIQNPRYQVTQFGKPVTLSCSQTLNHNVMYWYQQKSSQAPKLLFHYYDKDFNNEADTPDNFQSRRPNTSFCFLDIRSPGLGDTAMYLCATSRDSPTDTQYFGPGTRLTVL.

This clonotype has only one observation. The junction differs from germline at one of its ends, possibly a read error. The chain links TRBV7-1 to TRBJ2-2; 12 bases line up with TRBD2. TRBV7-1 is filed as an ORF, its function uncertain. This CDR3 contains 18 residues. CDR3 in amino acids: CASRTKTSGGSNTGGLFF. The DNA of the CDR3 is TGTGCCAGCAGAACTAAGACTAGCGGGGGCTCAAACACCGGGGGGCTGTTTTTT.

This clonotype was found a few times. CDR3 nucleotides: TGTGCCAGCAGCTTGGAGGGGCTAGCGGGGGGGCCAGATACGCAGTATTTT. Its protein is CASSLEGLAGGPDTQYF. The chain combines TRBV5-5 with TRBJ2-3; 12 bases match TRBD2. The CDR3 runs 17 residues. The V segment lost 0 bases and the J segment 4 bases; nucleotides outside the gene matches: 6. The germline CDR1 and CDR2 sequences are SGHKS and YYEKEE (reference sequence).

This clonotype was observed many times. The chain employs TRBV12-5 and TRBJ2-1; D perhaps matches TRBD2 (5 bases). This CDR3 contains 16 residues. CDR1 and CDR2 from the germline V gene are LGHNT and FRNRAP. Between the trimmed V and J ends, which lost 3 bases and 8 bases, there was a span of 20 bases. The CDR3 spells CASGFPASIAPHEQFF. Here the CDR3 DNA reads TGTGCTAGTGGTTTTCCGGCTAGCATTGCCCCCCATGAGCAGTTCTTC.

The chain couples TRBV11-2 to TRBJ2-3; 9 bases align to TRBD1. Germline CDR1 and CDR2: SGHAT and FQNNGV. This CDR3 has 15 residues. Trimming took 5 bases from V and 4 from J; bases not matched to a gene: 7. This chain's CDR3 is CASSGTGIAADTQYF. The CDR3 DNA reads as TGTGCCAGCAGCGGGACAGGGATTGCAGCAGATACGCAGTATTTT.

This clonotype occurred a few times. The genes are TRBV20-1 and TRBJ1-1; D is unresolved. Germline loops: CDR1 DFQATT, CDR2 SNEGSKA (reference sequence). Trimming pared 6 bases from V and 0 bases from J, leaving 11 bases between. This CDR3 spans 13 amino acids. CDR3 loop: CSAQDGLNTEAFF. In nucleotides, the CDR3 is TGCAGTGCCCAGGACGGACTGAACACTGAAGCTTTCTTT.

The gene calls are TRBV14 and TRBJ2-3, with D hard to call. Trimming left V 0 bases short and J 1 base short, with 11 bases between. Germline V gene lookup returns CDR1 SGHDN and CDR2 FVKESK. This CDR3 contains 16 residues. In nucleotides, the CDR3 is TGTGCCAGCAGCCAAGATTGGATCCAAGGCACAGATACGCAGTATTTT. Amino acids: CASSQDWIQGTDTQYF. The complete variable domain, with remaining parts taken from reference TRBV14 and TRBJ2-3, reads EAGVTQFPSHSVIEKGQTVTLRCDPISGHDNLYWYRRVMGKEIKFLLHFVKESKQDESGMPNNRFLAERTGGTYSTLKVQPAELEDSGVYFCASSQDWIQGTDTQYFGPGTRLTVL.

The chain carries TRBV28 and TRBJ2-1, with 9 bases matching TRBD2. The J segment lost 8 bases and the V segment lost 8 bases, leaving 13 bases of the junction unmatched. CDR3 length: 15 amino acids. Germline V lookup: CDR1 MDHEN, CDR2 SYDVKM. The CDR3 reads CASASGRGGRDEQFF. CDR3 sequence (DNA): TGTGCCAGCGCCTCCGGGCGGGGGGGCCGGGATGAGCAGTTCTTC.

In this sample, this clonotype turned up a few times. V usage is TRBV7-2 and J usage is TRBJ2-5; 13 positions agree with TRBD2. The germline V gene encodes CDR1 SGHTA and CDR2 FQGNSA. The CDR3 has 16 residues. V lost 5 bases and J lost 5; bases outside the gene matches: 8. CDR3 in DNA: TGTGCCAGCAGCGGACTAGCGGGGGCCGGCGGGGAGACCCAGTACTTC. This gives the protein CASSGLAGAGGETQYF.

This clonotype has at least ten counts. J is TRBJ1-1 and V is TRBV7-3, with D tentatively TRBD1 (6 bases). CDR3 length: 15 amino acids. The V gene lost 3 bases and the J gene lost 1 base, with 12 bases spanning the gap. Germline CDR1 and CDR2: SGHTA and FQGTGA. CDR3 region: CASSFSGDGNTEAFF. The DNA of the CDR3 is TGTGCCAGCAGCTTCTCAGGGGACGGGAACACTGAAGCTTTCTTT. Supplemented by reference TRBV7-3 and TRBJ1-1, the full variable domain reads GAGVSQTPSNKVTEKGKYVELRCDPISGHTALYWYRQSLGQGPEFLIYFQGTGAADDSGLPNDRFFAVRPEGSVSTLKIQRTERGDSAVYLCASSFSGDGNTEAFFGQGTRLTVV.

The rearrangement uses TRBV6-2 or TRBV6-3 and TRBJ2-1, with 10 bases identical to TRBD2. The germline V gene encodes CDR1 MNHEY and CDR2 SVGEGT. Unmatched junction bases numbered 16, after V lost 6 bases and J lost 5 bases. The CDR3 is 18 amino acids. In nucleotides, the CDR3 is TGTGCCAGCAGCTCGATCAAACTTAGCGGGGGGACGCACAATGAGCAGTTCTTC. Translation gives CASSSIKLSGGTHNEQFF.

This clonotype was observed many times. The rearrangement links TRBV7-2 to TRBJ2-7, with 8 bases matching TRBD1. This CDR3 is built from 14 residues. CDR1 is SGHTA, CDR2 FQGNSA, per germline. V gave up 5 bases and J gave up 5 bases; unmatched junction bases: 8. CDR3 amino acids: CASSLGRGHDEQYF. The CDR3 DNA reads as TGTGCCAGCAGCCTTGGCAGGGGGCACGACGAGCAGTACTTC.